These T cell receptor beta chains were read from a single sample in a study of response to subunit inactivated influenza vaccine. MiXCR, applied by TCRdb to the RT-PCR reads, yields one record per CDR3 protein. The repertoire includes 500,000 to 700,000 distinct CDR3 sequences, roughly a quarter of them detected once, and approximately 3% sits in the top ten. This sample was also put to use in a study of T cells expressing NK-cell markers.

Sequencing was performed on CD4+ T cells sorted from PBMCs, taken 11 to 12 days after vaccination. Receptor source: a man aged 45-65 years who received an inactivated influenza vaccine. The CDR3 runs from the conserved cysteine through the conserved F or W. The D gene is left open where the match is weak. Clone size is given for some rows only: seen once, a few or many times, or a class if the clone is expanded.

TRBV5-1	TRBJ1-4	NA	NA	TGCGCCAGCAGCCCCCACAGGGCAGAAAAACTGTTTTTT	CASSPHRAEKLFF
TRBV6-2/TRBV6-3	TRBJ2-5	NA	few	TGTGCCAGCAGACTAACTCCCCAAGAGACCCAGTACTTC	CASRLTPQETQYF
TRBV11-2	TRBJ2-3	NA	few	TGTGCCAGCAGCGTGCTTGGACGAGATACGCAGTATTTT	CASSVLGRDTQYF
TRBV20-1	TRBJ2-3	NA	NA	TGCAGTGCTAGAGATTGGGGGACAATGAGGGGCACAGATACGCAGTATTTT	CSARDWGTMRGTDTQYF
TRBV20-1	TRBJ2-7	NA	NA	TGCAGTGCCCCCCGCGGGGAACACGAGCAGTACTTC	CSAPRGEHEQYF
TRBV25-1	TRBJ1-3	TRBD1	few	TGTGCCAGCAGTGAATGGGACAGCCCAGGAAACACCATATATTTT	CASSEWDSPGNTIYF
TRBV5-1	TRBJ1-1	NA	few	TGCGCCAGCAGCGTCCGCGGTATCAAAGCTTTCTTT	CASSVRGIKAFF
TRBV5-5	TRBJ2-3	NA	few	TGTGCCAGCAGCCACCTAAGGGGGGGACCCACAGATACGCAGTATTTT	CASSHLRGGPTDTQYF
TRBV5-1	TRBJ2-3	NA	NA	TGCGCCAGCAGCGGGGGCTTCCTGAGCACAGATACGCAGTATTTT	CASSGGFLSTDTQYF
TRBV6-1	TRBJ2-7	TRBD1	few	TGTGCCAGCACTAAATCAGGGGGCTCCTACGAGCAGTACTTC	CASTKSGGSYEQYF
TRBV12-3/TRBV12-4	TRBJ1-5	NA	NA	TGTGCCAGCAGTTTGTCCCCAGGTGGGGCGGGGGCCCAGCATTTT	CASSLSPGGAGAQHF
TRBV10-3	TRBJ2-7	NA	NA	TGTGCCACCAGCCCTGGGGAGGGGGCATGGCAGTACTTC	CATSPGEGAWQYF
TRBV5-1	TRBJ1-1	NA	NA	TGCGCCAGCAGCTTGGGGGACAACACTGAAGCTTTCTTT	CASSLGDNTEAFF
TRBV4-2	TRBJ1-4	NA	few	TGTGCCAGCAGCCAAGAAGCCAGGACAAATGAAAAACTGTTTTTT	CASSQEARTNEKLFF
TRBV28	TRBJ1-2	TRBD1	many	TGTGCCAGCAGTTTTAATCGGGACAGGGGGCTCGGCTACACCTTC	CASSFNRDRGLGYTF
TRBV25-1	TRBJ2-6	NA	NA	TGTGCCAGTCGAGTCTCTGGGGCCAACGTCCTGACTTTC	CASRVSGANVLTF
TRBV12-3/TRBV12-4	TRBJ2-1	TRBD2	NA	TGTGCCAGCGCCCGGGGTAGCGGGGATTACAATGAGCAGTTCTTC	CASARGSGDYNEQFF
TRBV7-6	TRBJ1-6	TRBD1	few	TGTGCCAGCAGCTTAAAAGATGTACAGGGGAGGTCACCCCTCCACTTT	CASSLKDVQGRSPLHF
TRBV15	TRBJ1-1	NA	few	TGTGCCACCAGCAGAGGAGCAGGGGCGTTGGCTGAAGCTTTCTTT	CATSRGAGALAEAFF
TRBV5-1	TRBJ2-5	TRBD2	few	TGCGCCAGCGTACCTCTACCGGGACTAGCTCAAGAGACCCAGTACTTC	CASVPLPGLAQETQYF
TRBV7-2	TRBJ2-5	TRBD1	many	TGTGCCAGCAGCTTAGTTCCAGGGGGCTTTGGAGAGACCCAGTACTTC	CASSLVPGGFGETQYF
TRBV5-1	TRBJ2-1	TRBD2	NA	TGCGCCAGCAGCTTGGCCTTTCTATCAGAACTAACTAGCGGGCTTAACAATGAGCAGTTCTTC	CASSLAFLSELTSGLNNEQFF
TRBV7-2	TRBJ1-5	NA	once	TGTGCCAGCAGCTCCCAGGGTTTCCCCAATCAGCCCCAGCATTTT	CASSSQGFPNQPQHF
TRBV7-3	TRBJ1-6	NA	NA	TGTGCCAGCAGCTTACCGGGCAGGGAGAGATCACCCCTCCACTTT	CASSLPGRERSPLHF
TRBV12-3/TRBV12-4	TRBJ2-7	NA	many	TGTGCCAGCAGTTTAGGGGTTACCTACGAGCAGTACTTC	CASSLGVTYEQYF
TRBV12-3/TRBV12-4	TRBJ1-2	NA	many	TGTGCCAGCAGCCCGGACGGATCAGCTAACTATGGCTACACCTTC	CASSPDGSANYGYTF
TRBV6-6	TRBJ2-7	NA	few	TGTGCCAGCAGTTACTCATCAGGGACCGAGCAGTACTTC	CASSYSSGTEQYF
TRBV10-3	TRBJ2-7	TRBD2	once	TGTGCCATCAGACCCGGCCCTGGGACTAGCGGGGACACCTACGAGCAGTACTTC	CAIRPGPGTSGDTYEQYF
TRBV7-3	TRBJ2-1	TRBD2	few	TGTGCCAGCAGCTCCCTAGCGGGAGACAATGAGCAGTTCTTC	CASSSLAGDNEQFF
TRBV6-5	TRBJ2-1	TRBD2	NA	TGTGCCAGCAGTTACCTAGCGGGGGGCTTCAATGAGCAGTTCTTC	CASSYLAGGFNEQFF
TRBV6-5	TRBJ2-7	NA	few	TGTGCCAGCAGTTCACGGGACGGCGAGCAGTACTTC	CASSSRDGEQYF
TRBV7-2	TRBJ2-5	TRBD2	NA	TGTGCCAGCAGCCCGGGACTATTAGAGACCCAGTACTTC	CASSPGLLETQYF
TRBV4-1	TRBJ2-7	NA	NA	TGCGCCAGCTGGGACATTGGGCACTCCTACGAGCAGTACTTC	CASWDIGHSYEQYF
TRBV4-1	TRBJ2-5	NA	NA	TGCGCCAGCAGCCAAGAGGCCGAGGGAGAGACCCAGTACTTC	CASSQEAEGETQYF
TRBV12-3/TRBV12-4	TRBJ1-5	NA	few	TGTGCCAGCAGCCCGGACAAGCAGGGCAATCAGCCCCAGCATTTT	CASSPDKQGNQPQHF
TRBV5-6	TRBJ1-6	NA	NA	TGTGCCAGCAGCTTCGGCAGGGCTAATTCACCCCTCCACTTT	CASSFGRANSPLHF
TRBV5-5	TRBJ2-7	NA	few	TGTGCCAGCAGCTTGTTATTACAACACTACGAGCAGTACTTC	CASSLLLQHYEQYF
TRBV7-2	TRBJ2-7	TRBD2	few	TGTGCCAGCAGCCGAACCGGGACTAGCTACGAGCAGTACTTC	CASSRTGTSYEQYF
TRBV18	TRBJ1-6	TRBD1	NA	TGTGCCAGCTCACCTAACTTGGGACAGAATAATTCACCCCTCCACTTT	CASSPNLGQNNSPLHF
TRBV20-1	TRBJ2-7	TRBD2	few	TGCAGCCCACGGGGGGGCCAATACGAGCAGTACTTC	CSPRGGQYEQYF
TRBV12-3/TRBV12-4	TRBJ1-1	NA	few	TGTGCCAGCAGTTTATTTGCCAGGGATGCTGAAGCTTTCTTT	CASSLFARDAEAFF
TRBV5-1	TRBJ2-1	TRBD1	many	TGCGCCAGCAGCCCCCGGCAGGGGGCAAACAATGAGCAGTTCTTC	CASSPRQGANNEQFF
TRBV3-1	TRBJ2-5	NA	few	TGTGCCAGCAGCCAAGACACATCTCAGTACTTC	CASSQDTSQYF
TRBV7-2	TRBJ2-7	TRBD2	once	TGTGCCAGCAGCCAGGTAGCGGGAGGGCCAAACGAGCAGTACTTC	CASSQVAGGPNEQYF
TRBV12-3/TRBV12-4	TRBJ2-2	TRBD1	few	TGTGCCAGCAGTTTAATAGGGGGCGAGGCCGGGGAGCTGTTTTTT	CASSLIGGEAGELFF